Below, one T cell receptor beta chain is given with its context. Authors' data handling: Amplification of reference gene primers provided the estimated nucleated cell counts. Data came from immunoSEQ multiplex PCR; TCRdb stores just in-frame clones and leaves some out. Clone size and the V and J calls come from that table; the DNA yielded D and trimming. Here the sample spans about 190,000 clones, approximately 88% being singletons. This sample was taken from a study of blood T cell repertoires in COVID-19. Study-level background: Material from acute and convalescent COVID-19 was sourced from the United States, Italy and Spain. Sample material is recorded as cDNA or gDNA derived from T cells, B-cell-depleted T cells, or PBMCs.

The CDR3 has 16 amino acids. Trimming took 5 bases from V and 3 from J; bases not matched to a gene: 11. Germline CDR1 and CDR2: SGHVS and FNYEAQ. The rearrangement joins TRBV7-6 to TRBJ2-7; 9 bases are a match to TRBD1. Sequencing was carried out using peripheral blood. This clonotype was obtained from a man aged 40-49 years with acute or convalescent COVID-19. The CDR3 DNA reads TGTGCCAGCAGCCCCAACACAGGGGGCGCCGGCTACGAGCAGTACTTC. Translation: CASSPNTGGAGYEQYF.